This T cell receptor beta chain was found in a study of blood T cell repertoires in COVID-19. Study summary: PBMCs, B-cell-depleted T cells, or T cells were the source of the cDNA or gDNA that made up the material.

Profiling relied on immunoSEQ multiplex PCR, and the TCRdb table lists in-frame clones only, not all of them. The sample carries around 150,000 clones, roughly nine tenths recorded once. Losses at the gene ends were 0 bases for V and 4 bases for J; bases not matched to a gene: 8. The CDR3 length is 18 residues. CDR1 SEHNR and CDR2 FQNEAQ come from the germline V gene (reference sequence). Sequencing input: peripheral blood. V usage is TRBV7-9 and J usage is TRBJ1-5, with 11 positions matching TRBD1. This receptor was identified in a woman in her sixties with active COVID-19. The CDR3 protein is CASSLAPPGQGGNQPQHF. For the CDR3, the DNA is TGTGCCAGCAGCTTAGCCCCCCCGGGACAGGGGGGGAATCAGCCCCAGCATTTT.